A single T cell receptor beta chain is shown here with its context. The clone's antigen remains unknown. Base qualities are not at hand, and no much larger clone is one base apart. The record originates from a study of control samples from healthy donors and cancer patients (dated by TCRdb to 2019 to 2021). Receptor libraries were prepared by the immunoSEQ multiplex PCR assay. The source is immuneACCESS, and TCRdb retained only in-frame sequences with V and J called. Part of the clones is not carried over; for the studies checked, unresolved V genes explain less than half of this, and the remainder is unexplained. Here the sample has 64,000 or so clones; 92% occur a single time. Clones ranked in the top ten supply about 1.8% of the sample. The sequence was collected from a man aged 35-49 years with colorectal cancer. Sequencing was carried out using PBMCs.

This receptor has the CDR3 CASSYKGTEAFF. The bases read TGTGCCAGCAGTTACAAGGGAACTGAAGCTTTCTTT. The chain was built from TRBV6-5 and TRBJ1-1; the D gene remains uncertain. The CDR3 holds 12 amino acids from the cysteine to the phenylalanine. The retained sequence is limited to the CDR3, 36 bases, with the frame set at the first base. At the junction V is shortened by 2 bases and J by 5 bases, with 6 bases in between. Taken from the germline V gene, the CDR1 and CDR2 loops are MNHEY and SVGAGI.